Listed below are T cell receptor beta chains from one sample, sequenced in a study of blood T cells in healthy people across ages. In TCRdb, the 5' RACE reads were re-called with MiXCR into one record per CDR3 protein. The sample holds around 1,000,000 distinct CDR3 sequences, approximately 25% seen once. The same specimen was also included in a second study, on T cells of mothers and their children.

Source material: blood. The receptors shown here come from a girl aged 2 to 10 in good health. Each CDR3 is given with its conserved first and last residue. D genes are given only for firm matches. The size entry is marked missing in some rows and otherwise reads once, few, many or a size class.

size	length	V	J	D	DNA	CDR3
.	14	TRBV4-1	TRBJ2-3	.	TGCGCCAGCAGCCGTGAAGGAACCACAGATACGCAGTATTTT	CASSREGTTDTQYF
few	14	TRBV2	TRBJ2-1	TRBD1	TGTGCCAGCAGTAAGGACAGGGGGTTTGGTGAGCAGTTCTTC	CASSKDRGFGEQFF
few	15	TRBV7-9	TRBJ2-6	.	TGTGCCAGCAGCTTTTTCCGCTCTGGGGCCAACGTCCTGACTTTC	CASSFFRSGANVLTF
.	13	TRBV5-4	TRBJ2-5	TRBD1	TGTGCCAGCAGCTGGACAGGTGACATGACCCAGTACTTC	CASSWTGDMTQYF
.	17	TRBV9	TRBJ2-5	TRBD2	TGTGCCAGCAGCTCCTCTCTAGGACTAGCGGATCAAGAGACCCAGTACTTC	CASSSSLGLADQETQYF
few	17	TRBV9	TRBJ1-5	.	TGTGCCAGCAGCGTGGGTCCCGGGGGGACCCTTGAGGGGCCCCAGCATTTT	CASSVGPGGTLEGPQHF
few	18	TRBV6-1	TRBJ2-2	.	TGTGCCAGCAGTGAACCCGGCAGGCATATCACGAACACCGGGGAGCTGTTTTTT	CASSEPGRHITNTGELFF
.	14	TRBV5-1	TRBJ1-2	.	TGCGCCAGCAGCCTGGAGGACAACGGCTATGGCTACACCTTC	CASSLEDNGYGYTF
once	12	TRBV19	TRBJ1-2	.	TGTGCCAGTAGACCCACGGCAGGGGGCTACACCTTC	CASRPTAGGYTF
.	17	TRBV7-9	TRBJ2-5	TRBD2	TGTGCCAGCAGCCCCCCTCTCCTAGCGGGAGGGCAAGAGACCCAGTACTTC	CASSPPLLAGGQETQYF
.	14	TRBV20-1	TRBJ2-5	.	TGCAGTGCTAGTCGGGCAGGGGCCCAAGAGACCCAGTACTTC	CSASRAGAQETQYF
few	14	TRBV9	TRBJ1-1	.	TGTGCCAGCAGCCCCCAGGTGGGGACAACTGAAGCTTTCTTT	CASSPQVGTTEAFF
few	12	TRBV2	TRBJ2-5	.	TGTGCCAGCAGCGAATCGGGGGTGCCCAAGTACTTC	CASSESGVPKYF
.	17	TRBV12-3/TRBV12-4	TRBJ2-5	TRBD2	TGTGCCAGCAGGGTCGGGACTAGCGGGAGGGCCTGGGAGACCCAGTACTTC	CASRVGTSGRAWETQYF
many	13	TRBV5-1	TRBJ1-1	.	TGTGCCAGCAGCTTAGTCCCGAACACTGAAGCTTTCTTT	CASSLVPNTEAFF
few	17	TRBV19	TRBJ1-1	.	TGTGCCAGTAGTATCCTGCCCCAGGCACTCATGAACACTGAAGCTTTCTTT	CASSILPQALMNTEAFF
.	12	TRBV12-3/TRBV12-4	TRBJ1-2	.	TGTGCCATCCAGTCAAGACTTTATGGCTACACCTTC	CAIQSRLYGYTF
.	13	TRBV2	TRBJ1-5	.	TGTGCCAGCAACATCGTTTTGGATCAGCCCCAGCATTTT	CASNIVLDQPQHF
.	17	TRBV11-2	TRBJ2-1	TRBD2	TGTGCCAGCAGCCGCACCTGGGAGGGAGGGGACTACAATGAGCAGTTCTTC	CASSRTWEGGDYNEQFF
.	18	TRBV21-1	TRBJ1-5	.	TGTGCCAGCAGCAGCACAGGGGGACTTTGGTATAGCAATCAGCCCCAGCATTTT	CASSSTGGLWYSNQPQHF
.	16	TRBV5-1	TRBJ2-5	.	TGCGCCAGCAGCCTATCGGGGGGCCCTATCCAAGAGACCCAGTACTTC	CASSLSGGPIQETQYF
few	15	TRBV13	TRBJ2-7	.	TGTGCCAGCAGCCTAAAGTCAAGTCTAGATGACGAGCAGTACTTC	CASSLKSSLDDEQYF
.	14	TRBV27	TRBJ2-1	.	TGTGCCAGCAGTTTATCGGTTGTTATCAATGAGCAGTTCTTC	CASSLSVVINEQFF
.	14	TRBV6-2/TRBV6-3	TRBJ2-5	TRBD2	TGTGCCAGCAGTTATAGGACTAGCCAAGAGACCCAGTACTTC	CASSYRTSQETQYF
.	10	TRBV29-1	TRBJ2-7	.	TGCAGCGTCCTTTTGGGGGAACAGTACTTC	CSVLLGEQYF
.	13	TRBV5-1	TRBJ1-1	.	TGCGCCAGCAGCTTGAAACAGGCCACTGAAGCTTTCTTT	CASSLKQATEAFF
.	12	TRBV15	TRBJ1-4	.	TGTGCCTCTCGGGATCCCCATGAAAAACTGTTTTTT	CASRDPHEKLFF
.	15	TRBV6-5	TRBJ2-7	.	TGTGCCAGCAGATCGTTTAAGTCGGGATGGTACGAGCAGTACTTC	CASRSFKSGWYEQYF
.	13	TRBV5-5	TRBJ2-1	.	TGTGCCAGCAGCCATCGGGGTGAGGATGAGCAGTTCTTC	CASSHRGEDEQFF
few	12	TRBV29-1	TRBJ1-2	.	TGCAGTTCCCCTGGCCCGGCGGGGGGCTACACCTTC	CSSPGPAGGYTF
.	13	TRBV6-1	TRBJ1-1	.	TGTGCCAGCAGTGACAAGGTGTCCCCTGAAGCTTTCTTT	CASSDKVSPEAFF
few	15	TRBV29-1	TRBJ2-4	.	TGCAGCGCTCGAGGGGCATCCATAAGGGGAAACATTCAGTACTTC	CSARGASIRGNIQYF
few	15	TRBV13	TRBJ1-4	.	TGTGCCAGCAGCTTAGGACCTACCGGGAATGAAAAACTGTTTTTT	CASSLGPTGNEKLFF
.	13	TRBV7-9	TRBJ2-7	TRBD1	TGTGCCAGCAGCTCCGGACAGGGCCACGAGCAGTACTTC	CASSSGQGHEQYF
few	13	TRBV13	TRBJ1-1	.	TGTGCCAGCAGCGCAGGGAAGAACACTGAAGCTTTCTTT	CASSAGKNTEAFF
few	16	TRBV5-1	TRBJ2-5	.	TGCGCCAGCAGCTTGGGCCGGACTGGGATCGAAGAGACCCAGTACTTC	CASSLGRTGIEETQYF
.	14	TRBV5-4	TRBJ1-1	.	TGTGCCAGCAGCTATAGACAGGATGACCCTGAAGCTTTCTTT	CASSYRQDDPEAFF
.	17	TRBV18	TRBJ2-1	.	TGTGCCAGCTCACCCCAGTATGGGGGAGCCGGCTACAATGAGCAGTTCTTC	CASSPQYGGAGYNEQFF
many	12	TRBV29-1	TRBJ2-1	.	TGCAGCTTACGGGATCACGCGGATGAGCAGTTCTTC	CSLRDHADEQFF
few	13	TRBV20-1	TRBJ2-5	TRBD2	TGCAGTGCCAGCAGCCTAGCGGGGGTTGAGCAGTACTTC	CSASSLAGVEQYF
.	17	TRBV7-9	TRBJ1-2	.	TGTGCCAGCAGCCCAACACTACAGGGAAAGGGGGGCTATGGCTACACCTTC	CASSPTLQGKGGYGYTF
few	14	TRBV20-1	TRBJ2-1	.	TGCAGTGTGTGGTTTGCGGGTCGTGGTTTTGGGCAGTTCTTC	CSVWFAGRGFGQFF
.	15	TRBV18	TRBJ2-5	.	TGTGCCAGCTCACCACCGTTCGAAGACGAAGAGACCCAGTACTTC	CASSPPFEDEETQYF
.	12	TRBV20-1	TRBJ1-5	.	TGCAGTGCTCTAAGAGGGAATCAGCCCCAGCATTTT	CSALRGNQPQHF
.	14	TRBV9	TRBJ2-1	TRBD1	TGTGCCAGCAGCCCAGGACAGGGGACCGATGAGCAGTTCTTC	CASSPGQGTDEQFF
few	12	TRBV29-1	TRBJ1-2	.	TGCAGCGTTGAGGACAGTAACTATGGCTACACCTTC	CSVEDSNYGYTF
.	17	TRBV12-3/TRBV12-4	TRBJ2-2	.	TGTGCCAGCAGTTGGGGGCTGCGGGCCGCGAACACCGGGGAGCTGGTTTTT	CASSWGLRAANTGELVF
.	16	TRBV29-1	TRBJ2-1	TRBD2	TGCACCTCATTGTCCAGCGGGGGGGCAGGTTGGAATGAGCAGTTCTTC	CTSLSSGGAGWNEQFF
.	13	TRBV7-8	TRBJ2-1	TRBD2	TGTGCCAGCAGCGTCCAAACTAGCGGGGTTACGTTCTTC	CASSVQTSGVTFF
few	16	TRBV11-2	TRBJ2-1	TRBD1	TGTGCCAGCAGCCCCCGCCCGGGACAGGGCAGCGATGAGCAGTTCTTC	CASSPRPGQGSDEQFF
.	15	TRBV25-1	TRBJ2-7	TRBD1	TGTGCCAGCAGTGACGCGGGACAGGGTGCCTACGAGCAGTACTTC	CASSDAGQGAYEQYF
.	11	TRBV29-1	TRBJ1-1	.	TGCAGCGTTGAAGATAAACCTGAAGCTTTCTTT	CSVEDKPEAFF
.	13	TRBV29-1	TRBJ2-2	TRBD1	TGCAGCGTTGGGAATCAGGGGGCCGGGGAGCTGTTTTTT	CSVGNQGAGELFF
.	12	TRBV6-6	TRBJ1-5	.	TGTGCCAGCACCCTACCGGGGCAGCCCCAGCATTTT	CASTLPGQPQHF
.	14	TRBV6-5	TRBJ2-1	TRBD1	TGTGCCAGCTCCATCGGGACAGGGGACAATGAGCAGTTCTTC	CASSIGTGDNEQFF